Listed here is a single T cell receptor beta chain. This CDR3 spans 19 amino acids. Germline lookup yields CDR1 LGHDT and CDR2 YNNKEL (reference sequence). Trimming at V came to 6 bases and at J to 5 bases, leaving 19 bases not matched to a gene. In the authors' methods: Amplifying reference gene primers gave estimates of nucleated cell counts. Profiled with immunoSEQ multiplex PCR; TCRdb holds only in-frame clones, not every one. V, J and clone size are taken as reported in that table, and D and trimming were inferred from the DNA itself. The sample includes hundreds of thousands of clones, around 81% of them seen just once. These data are taken from a study of blood T cell repertoires in COVID-19. Looking at the study overall: The United States, Italy and Spain provided the acute and convalescent COVID-19 samples. T cells, B-cell-depleted T cells, or PBMCs provided the cDNA or gDNA that served as material.

The source material was peripheral blood. This clonotype was obtained from a woman aged 45-65 years with active or convalescent COVID-19. The V gene is TRBV3-1 (or the pseudogene TRBV3-2), the J gene TRBJ2-2; TRBD1 aligns across 9 bases. The CDR3 loop reads CASSQPSFTGGATTGELFF. The CDR3 region has the DNA TGTGCCAGCAGTCAACCGTCATTTACAGGGGGCGCAACGACCGGGGAGCTGTTTTTT.